This passage covers 30 T cell receptor beta chains from one sample sequenced in a study of blood T cell repertoires in COVID-19 (dated by TCRdb to the early 2020s). The library was made by the immunoSEQ multiplex PCR assay. Imported from immuneACCESS, the table was reduced by TCRdb to in-frame sequences with V and J called. These copies leave out some clones; in studies compared against another copy, an unresolved V gene accounts for under half, and the cause of the remainder is not known. Present in this sample are fewer than 250,000 clones, 84% of which were seen just once. The top ten hold 10% to 13% of the sample. The sample was peripheral blood. The source is an elderly woman with COVID-19, enrolled during active disease.

The chain employs TRBV9 and TRBJ1-1; TRBD1 might be the D (5 bases). This CDR3 is built from 14 residues. Germline lookup yields CDR1 SGDLS and CDR2 YYNGEE. The ends were cut back, 1 base at V and 0 bases at J, with 7 bases in the middle. The CDR3: CASSVQGVNTEAFF. CDR3 coding DNA: TGTGCCAGCAGCGTACAAGGGGTGAACACTGAAGCTTTCTTT. Full variable domain (remainder filled in from reference TRBV9 and TRBJ1-1): DSGVTQTPKHLITATGQRVTLRCSPRSGDLSVYWYQQSLDQGLQFLIQYYNGEERAKGNILERFSAQQFPDLHSELNLSSLELGDSALYFCASSVQGVNTEAFFGQGTRLTVV.

This clone was seen a single time. Here the CDR3 DNA reads TGTGCCAGCAGCTTGGAATTGAACAGACAAGAGACCCAGTACTTC. Residues: CASSLELNRQETQYF. V gene TRBV5-5 combines with J gene TRBJ2-5, with D unclear. CDR1 is SGHKS and CDR2 is YYEKEE in the germline V gene (reference sequence). The CDR3 extends over 15 amino acids. V lost 0 bases, J lost 2 bases, and 11 bases lay in between.

About this clone itself: This CDR3 is also generated by other DNA sequences in the sample. The rearrangement joins TRBV6-5 to TRBJ1-1; D remains ambiguous. V shed 2 bases and J shed 4 bases, with 11 bases lying between them. Germline V CDR1 and CDR2: MNHEY, SVGAGI. The CDR3 is made up of 14 amino acids. The chain's CDR3 is CASSYPGGGTEAFF. The CDR3 nucleotides are TGTGCCAGCAGTTACCCTGGCGGAGGCACTGAAGCTTTCTTT.

The gene calls are TRBV6-2 or TRBV6-3 and TRBJ2-3, with TRBD1 identical over 8 bases. The V gene end was trimmed by 2 bases and the J gene end by 11 bases; junction bases not matched to a gene: 15. The length of the CDR3 is 16 residues. Germline V CDR1 and CDR2: MNHEY, SVGEGT. CDR3 DNA sequence: TGTGCCAGCAGTTACGGCAGGGGGCATCCATCCCCCCGGCAGTATTTT. Its translation is CASSYGRGHPSPRQYF.

In nucleotides, the CDR3 is TGTGCCAGCAGTTTACCGGACAGGGGTGGCGAGCAGTACTTC. It is translated as CASSLPDRGGEQYF. V usage is TRBV27 and J usage is TRBJ2-7, with 9 bases matching TRBD1. Germline-derived CDR1 and CDR2 are MNHEY and SMNVEV (reference sequence). V gave up 2 bases and J gave up 6 bases; unmatched junction bases: 5. This CDR3 has 14 residues.

V usage is TRBV15 and J usage is TRBJ2-3; 8 bases are shared with TRBD1. Germline V lookup: CDR1 LNHNV, CDR2 YYDKDF (reference sequence). The CDR3 has 14 amino acids. The junction had 3 bases not matched to a gene; V was cut back by 7 bases and J by 0 bases. CDR3 amino acids: CATTRDRSTDTQYF. CDR3 nucleotides: TGTGCCACCACCCGGGACAGGAGCACAGATACGCAGTATTTT.

The J gene is TRBJ2-7, the V gene TRBV5-1; 8 bases match TRBD1. Germline CDR1 and CDR2: SGHRS and YFSETQ. The J segment lost 5 bases and the V segment lost 4 bases, leaving 8 bases of the junction unmatched. The CDR3 is 14 amino acids. The CDR3 DNA reads TGCGCCAGCAGCGGCGGACAGGGTGTCAACGAGCAGTACTTC. Residues: CASSGGQGVNEQYF.

This clone occurred a few times. This chain's CDR3 is CASSLIGGHQPQHF. The CDR3 DNA follows: TGTGCCAGCAGCTTAATAGGAGGGCATCAGCCCCAGCATTTT. The chain links TRBV7-8 to TRBJ1-5; D is undetermined. CDR1 and CDR2 from the germline V gene are SGHVS and FQNEAQ. Trimming took off 2 bases at V and 5 bases at J, with 10 bases between the two ends. This CDR3 is 14 amino acids long.

This chain uses TRBV5-6 with TRBJ1-2; D may be TRBD1 (6 bases). The CDR3 totals 15 residues. Germline loops: CDR1 SGHDT, CDR2 YYEEEE. Trimming shortened V by 3 bases and J by 6 bases, and 18 bases separated the two germline ends. The CDR3 sequence is CASSYSGVLSNGYTF. CDR3 in DNA: TGTGCCAGCAGCTACTCAGGGGTGCTCAGTAATGGCTACACCTTC.

The chain links TRBV7-8 to TRBJ2-1; 8 bases agree with TRBD2. V shed 2 bases, J shed 2 bases, and the junction held 5 bases outside the gene matches. The CDR3 extends over 16 amino acids. Germline CDR1 and CDR2: SGHVS and FQNEAQ. CDR3 loop: CASSLFGGAAYNEQFF. CDR3 bases: TGTGCCAGCAGCTTATTCGGGGGGGCCGCCTACAATGAGCAGTTCTTC.

The rearrangement joins TRBV7-2 to TRBJ2-1, with D perhaps matching TRBD1 (6 bases). The CDR3 contains 11 residues. Germline V gives CDR1 SGHTA, CDR2 FQGNSA. Trimming removed 5 bases from V and 12 bases from J, with 11 bases in between. CDR3 bases: TGTGCCAGCAGCCAACAGGGTTGGCAGTTCTTC. Residues: CASSQQGWQFF.

CDR3 sequence reads: CASISVGNTIYF. The DNA for the CDR3 is TGTGCCAGCATCTCGGTCGGAAACACCATATATTTT. The V call is TRBV28, the J call TRBJ1-3; D uncertain. V gave up 7 bases and J gave up 4 bases, with 8 bases separating them. The CDR3 has 12 residues. Looked up from germline, CDR1 is MDHEN and CDR2 is SYDVKM.

The rearrangement links TRBV12-3 or TRBV12-4 to TRBJ1-1; D ambiguous. V was cut by 3 bases and J by 9 bases, with 11 bases left in between. The CDR3 loop spans 12 amino acids. Here the CDR3 DNA reads TGTGCCAGCAGTTTCTCCGGGAGCAAAGCTTTCTTT. This encodes CASSFSGSKAFF.

The gene calls are TRBV7-2 and TRBJ2-1; D might be TRBD2 (6 bases). Germline CDR1 is SGHTA and CDR2 is FQGNSA. CDR3 size: 12 residues. Trimming removed 6 bases from V and 7 bases from J, with 10 bases in between. The CDR3 DNA reads as TGTGCCAGCAGGTTTGGAGGGAATGAGCAGTTCTTC. Translation gives CASRFGGNEQFF.

V is TRBV30 and J is TRBJ1-2, with TRBD1 matching 8 bases. The CDR3 is 13 amino acids. CDR1 and CDR2 (germline): GTSNPN, SVGIG (reference sequence). The V segment lost 1 base and the J segment 5 bases; nucleotides outside the gene matches: 3. CDR3: CAWSGGQGYGYTF. Written as DNA, the CDR3 is TGTGCCTGGAGTGGAGGACAGGGTTATGGCTACACCTTC. The whole variable domain, filled in from reference TRBV30 and TRBJ1-2, reads SQTIHQWPATLVQPVGSPLSLECTVEGTSNPNLYWYRQAAGRGLQLLFYSVGIGQISSEVPQNLSASRPQDRQFILSSKKLLLSDSGFYLCAWSGGQGYGYTFGSGTRLTVV.

This clone was seen more than once but under ten times. The genes are TRBV7-2 and TRBJ2-3, with TRBD2 matching 9 bases. The germline V gene encodes CDR1 SGHTA and CDR2 FQGNSA. The V gene end was trimmed by 5 bases and the J gene end by 2 bases; junction bases not matched to a gene: 8. The CDR3 loop spans 16 amino acids. CDR3 in DNA: TGTGCCAGCAGCCCTCAGCGGGGGGTTATCACAGATACGCAGTATTTT. It specifies CASSPQRGVITDTQYF. Full variable domain (rest looked up from reference TRBV7-2 and TRBJ2-3): GAGVSQSPSNKVTEKGKDVELRCDPISGHTALYWYRQSLGQGLEFLIYFQGNSAPDKSGLPSDRFSAERTGGSVSTLTIQRTQQEDSAVYLCASSPQRGVITDTQYFGPGTRLTVL.

The chain carries TRBV4-2 and TRBJ2-5; 8 positions match TRBD2. This CDR3 is built from 16 residues. CDR1 LGHNA and CDR2 YNFKEQ come from the germline V gene. The ends lost 4 bases at V and 2 bases at J; junction bases unmatched: 9. The CDR3 here is CASSLGERGQQETQYF. The CDR3 nucleotides read TGTGCCAGCAGCCTCGGCGAGCGGGGGCAACAAGAGACCCAGTACTTC.

This rearrangement joins TRBV6-5 to TRBJ1-2, with TRBD1 matching 9 bases. The CDR3 contains 15 residues. Trimming removed 0 bases from V and 1 base from J; junction bases left unmatched: 0. Germline loops: CDR1 MNHEY, CDR2 SVGAGI. CDR3 bases: TGTGCCAGCAGTTACTCGGGACAGGGTAACTATGGCTACACCTTC. Protein sequence: CASSYSGQGNYGYTF.

The rearrangement uses TRBV7-3 and TRBJ2-1, with D maybe TRBD2 (6 bases). In germline, CDR1 is SGHTA, CDR2 FQGTGA. Trimming took 2 bases from V and 6 from J, leaving 8 bases between them. The CDR3 is made up of 13 amino acids. Here the CDR3 DNA reads TGTGCCAGCAGCTTAGCGGGATTCAATGAGCAGTTCTTC. It is translated as CASSLAGFNEQFF.

The chain combines TRBV7-2 with TRBJ2-7; 8 positions agree with TRBD2. V shed 5 bases and J 0 bases; nucleotides not matched to a gene: 6. The CDR3 covers 15 residues. Germline values: CDR1 SGHTA, CDR2 FQGNSA. This chain's CDR3 is CASSPIGTSSYEQYV. CDR3 in DNA: TGTGCCAGCAGCCCAATCGGGACTAGCTCCTACGAGCAGTACGTC.

The chain combines TRBV30 with TRBJ2-5; D is ambiguous. The CDR3 has 12 amino acids. Germline CDR1 is GTSNPN and CDR2 is SVGIG (reference sequence). V was pared by 2 bases and J by 5 bases, with 9 bases between. CDR3 in DNA: TGTGCCTGGAGTACAGTGATGGAGACCCAGTACTTC. Protein: CAWSTVMETQYF.

V usage is TRBV19 and J usage is TRBJ1-5, with 7 nucleotides matching TRBD1. Germline V lookup: CDR1 LNHDA, CDR2 SQIVND (reference sequence). V shed 2 bases and J 6 bases; nucleotides not matched to a gene: 7. CDR3 size: 15 residues. Written as DNA, the CDR3 is TGTGCCAGTAGTATAATCGACAGGGATCGTCAGCCCCAGCATTTT. This gives the protein CASSIIDRDRQPQHF.

V gene TRBV2 combines with J gene TRBJ1-1; 7 positions agree with TRBD1. The CDR3 spans 14 residues. Germline CDR1 SNHLY, CDR2 FYNNEI. V dropped 4 bases and J dropped 5; count of bases not matched to a gene: 7. CDR3 amino acids: CASSVTGSNTEAFF. In nucleotides, the CDR3 is TGTGCCAGCAGTGTGACAGGGTCCAATACTGAAGCTTTCTTT.

V usage is TRBV2 and J usage is TRBJ1-1, with 7 bases aligning to TRBD1. The V gene end was trimmed by 6 bases and the J gene end by 3 bases; junction bases not matched to a gene: 4. The germline V gene has CDR1 SNHLY and CDR2 FYNNEI. The CDR3 runs 13 residues. The CDR3 region is CASSVQGDTEAFF. CDR3 in DNA: TGTGCCAGCAGCGTCCAGGGGGACACTGAAGCTTTCTTT.

This clone was seen just once. This chain joins TRBV6-1 and TRBJ1-2, with D uncertain. V was cut by 2 bases and J by 4 bases, with 11 bases left in between. Germline V gives CDR1 MNHNS, CDR2 SASEGT. The CDR3 length is 14 residues. CDR3 sequence: CASSEFGQRYGYTF. Here the CDR3 DNA reads TGTGCCAGCAGTGAATTCGGTCAGCGCTATGGCTACACCTTC.

This clone has just a few counts. The rearrangement joins TRBV6-6 to TRBJ1-2; D is perhaps TRBD1 (6 bases). V was pared by 2 bases and J by 8 bases, with 15 bases between. The CDR3 is made up of 14 amino acids. Germline lookup yields CDR1 MNHNY and CDR2 SVGAGI (reference sequence). CDR3 in DNA: TGTGCCAGCAGTTACACCAACGGACAGTTCGGCTACACCTTC. Protein: CASSYTNGQFGYTF.

The chain recombines TRBV19 with TRBJ2-1, with 8 bases that match TRBD1. Germline V CDR1 and CDR2: LNHDA, SQIVND (reference sequence). Trimming cost V 9 bases and J 0 bases; bases outside gene matches: 7. The CDR3 is 15 residues long. The CDR3 nucleotides read TGTGCCAGCAGACAGGGGTCAAGCTCCTACAATGAGCAGTTCTTC. As protein: CASRQGSSSYNEQFF. Using reference TRBV19 and TRBJ2-1 for the parts outside the CDR3, the full variable domain is DGGITQSPKYLFRKEGQNVTLSCEQNLNHDAMYWYRQDPGQGLRLIYYSQIVNDFQKGDIAEGYSVSREKKESFPLTVTSAQKNPTAFYLCASRQGSSSYNEQFFGPGTRLTVL.

The J gene is TRBJ1-2, the V gene TRBV6-1; TRBD1 agrees at 8 bases. Trimming at V came to 2 bases and at J to 4 bases, leaving 6 bases not matched to a gene. The CDR3 loop spans 15 amino acids. CDR1 is MNHNS and CDR2 is SASEGT in the germline V gene. CDR3 sequence (DNA): TGTGCCAGCAGTGAACAGGGGGCCCTAGGCTATGGCTACACCTTC. Protein sequence: CASSEQGALGYGYTF.

The chain employs TRBV4-2 and TRBJ1-5; 11 bases fit TRBD1. The CDR3 spans 16 residues. Losses at the gene ends were 3 bases for V and 4 bases for J; bases not matched to a gene: 5. Germline V gives CDR1 LGHNA, CDR2 YNFKEQ. This CDR3 is CASSQRTGGGNQPQHF. The CDR3 nucleotides are TGTGCCAGCAGCCAGAGGACAGGGGGCGGGAATCAGCCCCAGCATTTT.

The CDR3 reads CASSVTGGRPENTEAFF. The CDR3 DNA sequence: TGTGCCAGCAGCGTGACAGGGGGTCGGCCCGAGAACACTGAAGCTTTCTTT. The rearrangement uses TRBV11-2 and TRBJ1-1, with 9 bases aligning to TRBD1. Germline loops: CDR1 SGHAT, CDR2 FQNNGV. V was clipped by 5 bases and J by 1 base; unmatched bases: 11. The CDR3 sequence is 17 residues long.